This note documents a single T cell receptor (beta chain) sequence. It lacks a known antigen. The input lacks base qualities; no much larger clone sits a single base away. Blood samples were collected up to 4 times in the first month after transplant and then at least monthly when available. The data stem from a study of graft-versus-host responses after intestinal transplantation (dated by TCRdb to about 2021). Some background on the complete study: Recipients received multivisceral, liver-intestinal, or isolated intestinal transplants. Every recipient was given anti-thymocyte globulin induction, followed by 2 to 4 years of maintenance tacrolimus and steroids. Bulk TCR-beta CDR3 sequencing was used to track graft-versus-host and host-versus-graft alloreactive T cell clones in the graft, circulation and bone marrow after intestinal transplantation. Alloreactive clones were identified by sequencing pre-transplant mixed lymphocyte reaction products and comparing them with unstimulated pre-transplant donor and recipient T cells. A cohort of 24 intestinal transplant recipients, including one retransplant, was enrolled, and a few patients lacking pretransplant specimens were excluded. Donor T cell macrochimerism was defined as a peak of at least 4% donor T cells among recipient peripheral blood mononuclear cells. Instead of going to the commercial service, samples from a few later patients were sequenced in-house on an Illumina MiSeq and processed with MiXCR.

Libraries were made using the immunoSEQ multiplex PCR assay. For most patients, genomic DNA was subjected to high-throughput TCR-beta CDR3 sequencing by Adaptive Biotechnologies. Concerning the study's data processing: TCR sequencing data were retrieved from Adaptive's ImmunoSEQ software for around 18 patients, whereas a few other patients were processed with MiXCR and VDJtools. CDR3 nucleotide sequences shared between donor and recipient were removed because their origin could not be assigned. To count as alloreactive, a clone needed at least 2-fold expansion over unstimulated cells and a minimum CFSE-low frequency of 0.002% (template counts) or 0.001% (read counts). Clones were considered mappable if detected in sequenced pre-transplant spleen, lymph node, or MLR CFSE-low populations of the donor or recipient. The cumulative frequency of alloreactive clones was calculated as a percentage of all sequences, weighted by copy number. The table comes from immuneACCESS by way of TCRdb, which keeps in-frame sequences with V and J called. Part of the clones is missing from these tables; in studies checked, under half for an unresolved V gene and the rest for unknown reasons. The V and J calls and clone size come from that table; D and trimming were worked out from the DNA. The sample contains some 10,000 clones, about three quarters of them found a single time. Clones ranked in the top ten supply around 35% of the sample.

Study-wide findings and limitations: Peak levels of circulating GvH clones were associated with declines in HvG clones early after transplant. The conclusions were limited by the relatively low number and heterogeneity of the intestinal transplant patients. GvH clones were detected in recipient bone marrow, and some appeared earlier in ileal mucosa or blood, consistent with an intestinal mucosal origin. Patients with donor T cell macrochimerism had high GvH to HvG T cell clonal ratios in their allografts.

The CDR3 contains 19 residues, cysteine and phenylalanine counted. Only CDR3 DNA is held: 57 bases, read in frame from base 1. This clonotype was obtained from a human patient who received an intestinal transplant, so some T cells may come from the graft donor. The V and J segments used are TRBV21-1 and TRBJ2-7; the D call in the table, TRBD2, was not verified against the DNA. TRBV21-1 is assigned pseudogene status. The sample was PBMCs, taken 494 days after intestinal transplant. The encoded CDR3 is CASSKVSRLAGGPRDEQYF. The sequenced DNA: TGTGCCAGCAGCAAAGTTTCCAGACTAGCGGGAGGGCCTCGCGACGAGCAGTACTTC.